This T cell receptor (beta chain) was documented in a study of blood T cell repertoires in COVID-19. Study background: Both acute and convalescent COVID-19 samples were obtained from the United States, Italy and Spain. PBMCs, B-cell-depleted T cells, or T cells provided the cDNA or gDNA that made up the material.

Per the original methods: Researchers report that nucleated cell counts were estimated from reference gene primer amplification. Some clones are missing from TCRdb's copy, which holds only in-frame ones; the method was immunoSEQ multiplex PCR. V, J and clone size were drawn from that table, and D and trimming were deduced from the DNA. Among approximately 97,000 clones listed, around 88% were seen once. During active infection, Seattle patients enrolled and were then monitored through disease. Trimming pared 0 bases from V and 0 bases from J, leaving 8 bases between. The germline gives CDR1 MRHNA, CDR2 SNTAGT. This CDR3 has 16 residues.

The sequence was obtained from a man aged 45 to 65 with COVID-19, enrolled during active disease. The chain recombines TRBV6-4 with TRBJ2-2; D perhaps matches TRBD1 (5 bases). Sequenced input: peripheral blood. The DNA of the CDR3 is TGTGCCAGCAGTGACTCTGGGGCGGCGAACACCGGGGAGCTGTTTTTT. The encoded protein is CASSDSGAANTGELFF.